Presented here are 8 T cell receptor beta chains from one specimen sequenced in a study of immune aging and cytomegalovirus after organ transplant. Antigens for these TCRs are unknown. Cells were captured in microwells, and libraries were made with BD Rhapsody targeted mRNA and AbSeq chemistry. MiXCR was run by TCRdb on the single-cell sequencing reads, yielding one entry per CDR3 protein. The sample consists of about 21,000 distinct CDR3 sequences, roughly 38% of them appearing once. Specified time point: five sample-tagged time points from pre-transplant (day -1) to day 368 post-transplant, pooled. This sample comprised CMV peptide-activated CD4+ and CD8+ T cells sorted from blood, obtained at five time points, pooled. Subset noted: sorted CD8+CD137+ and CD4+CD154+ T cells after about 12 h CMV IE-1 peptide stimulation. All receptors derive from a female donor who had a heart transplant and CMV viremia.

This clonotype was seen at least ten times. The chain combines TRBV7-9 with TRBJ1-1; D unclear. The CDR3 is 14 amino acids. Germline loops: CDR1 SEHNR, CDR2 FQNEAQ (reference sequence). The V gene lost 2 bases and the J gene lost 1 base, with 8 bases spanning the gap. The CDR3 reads CASSLLQTNTEAFF. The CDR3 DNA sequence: TGTGCCAGCAGCTTACTGCAGACGAACACTGAAGCTTTCTTT.

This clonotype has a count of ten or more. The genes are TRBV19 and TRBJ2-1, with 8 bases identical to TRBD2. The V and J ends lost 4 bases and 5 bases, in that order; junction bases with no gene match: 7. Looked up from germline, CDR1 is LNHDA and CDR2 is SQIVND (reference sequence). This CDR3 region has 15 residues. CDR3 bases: TGTGCCAGTAGTAGCCTAGCGGGTGGAGACAATGAGCAGTTCTTC. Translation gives CASSSLAGGDNEQFF.

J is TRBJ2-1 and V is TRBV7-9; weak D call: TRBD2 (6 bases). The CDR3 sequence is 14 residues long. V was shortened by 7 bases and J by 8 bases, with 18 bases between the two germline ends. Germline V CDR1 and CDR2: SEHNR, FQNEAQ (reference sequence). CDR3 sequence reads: CASNSAGSVHEQFF. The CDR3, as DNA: TGTGCCAGCAATTCCGCGGGAAGTGTCCATGAGCAGTTCTTC.

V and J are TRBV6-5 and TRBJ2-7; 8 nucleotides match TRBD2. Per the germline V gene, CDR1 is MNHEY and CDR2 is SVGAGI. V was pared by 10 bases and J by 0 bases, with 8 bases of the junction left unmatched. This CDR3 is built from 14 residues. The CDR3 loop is CATSKAGGSYEQYF. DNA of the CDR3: TGTGCCACCTCTAAGGCGGGAGGCTCCTACGAGCAGTACTTC.

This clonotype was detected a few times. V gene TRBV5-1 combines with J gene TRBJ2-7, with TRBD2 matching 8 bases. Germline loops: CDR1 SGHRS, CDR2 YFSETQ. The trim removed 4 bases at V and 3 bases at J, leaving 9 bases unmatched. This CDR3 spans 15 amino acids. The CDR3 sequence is CASSLSGDPYYEQYV. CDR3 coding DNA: TGCGCCAGCAGCCTTAGCGGGGATCCTTACTACGAGCAGTACGTC.

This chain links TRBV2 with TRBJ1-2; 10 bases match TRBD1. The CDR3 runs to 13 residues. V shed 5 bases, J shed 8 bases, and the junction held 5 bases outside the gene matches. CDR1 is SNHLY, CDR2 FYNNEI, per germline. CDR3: CASSPGTGEGYTF. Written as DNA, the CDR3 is TGTGCCAGCAGTCCCGGGACAGGGGAAGGCTACACCTTC.

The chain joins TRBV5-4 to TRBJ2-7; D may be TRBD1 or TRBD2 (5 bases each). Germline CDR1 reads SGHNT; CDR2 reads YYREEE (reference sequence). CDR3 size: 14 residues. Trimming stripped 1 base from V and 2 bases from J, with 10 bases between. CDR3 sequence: CASSLIGATYEQYF. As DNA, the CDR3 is TGTGCCAGCAGCTTGATCGGGGCAACCTACGAGCAGTACTTC.

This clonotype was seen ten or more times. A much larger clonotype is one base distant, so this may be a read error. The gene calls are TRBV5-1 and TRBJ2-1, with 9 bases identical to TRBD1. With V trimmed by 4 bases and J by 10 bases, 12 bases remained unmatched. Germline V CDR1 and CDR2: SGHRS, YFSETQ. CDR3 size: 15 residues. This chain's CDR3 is CASSGRGGQGREQFF. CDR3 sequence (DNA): TGCGCCAGCAGCGGGAGGGGAGGACAGGGGCGGGAGCAGTTCTTC.